The 10 T cell receptor beta chains below all came from one sample that was sequenced in a study of brain T cells in children with intractable seizures. Assay used: immunoSEQ multiplex PCR; TCRdb lists only in-frame clones, some missing. The sample shows fewer than 25,000 clones, approximately 94% of them seen only once. The starting material was peripheral blood, obtained at surgery. These receptors all come from a boy aged 10-17 years with focal cortical dysplasia and intractable seizures.

CDR3 coding DNA: TGTGCCAGCAGCGGCCGGGGGGGAAGCAATCAGCCCCAGCATTTT. Translation gives CASSGRGGSNQPQHF. The chain recombines TRBV7-2 with TRBJ1-5; possible D gene TRBD1, 5 bases. V dropped 5 bases and J dropped 1 base, with 12 bases sitting between them. This CDR3 contains 15 residues. Germline V gene sequence: CDR1 SGHTA, CDR2 FQGNSA.

The gene calls are TRBV4-1 and TRBJ2-7; TRBD1 is a possible D gene (6 bases). Germline V gene data show CDR1 as MGHRA and CDR2 as YSYEKL. The CDR3 runs to 13 residues. Trimming cost V 4 bases and J 3 bases, with 10 bases left between them. CDR3 sequence: CASSLSTGYEQYF. Here the CDR3 DNA reads TGCGCCAGCAGCCTATCGACAGGCTACGAGCAGTACTTC.

The V call is TRBV23-1, the J call TRBJ1-6; TRBD1 matches at 9 bases. TRBV23-1 is marked as an open reading frame, function uncertain. CDR3 size: 16 residues. V was pared by 8 bases and J by 13 bases, with 18 bases of the junction left unmatched. CDR3: CASRLRDREDLAPLHF. CDR3 in DNA: TGCGCCAGCCGACTCCGGGACAGGGAAGATCTCGCTCCCCTCCACTTT.

The V gene is TRBV18, the J gene TRBJ1-1; maybe TRBD1 (6 bases). This CDR3 is 17 amino acids long. The V end was cut by 4 bases, the J end by 2 bases, with 20 bases between. Germline lookup yields CDR1 KGHSH and CDR2 LQKENI. The CDR3 bases are TGTGCCAGCTCACACTTTTTGTTGGGACATAGAAACACTGAAGCTTTCTTT. Residues: CASSHFLLGHRNTEAFF.

The chain links TRBV3-1 (or the pseudogene TRBV3-2) to TRBJ1-2, with no clear D. In germline, CDR1 is LGHDT, CDR2 YNNKEL (reference sequence). Trimming took 4 bases from V and 4 from J, leaving 10 bases between them. The CDR3 is 13 residues long. The CDR3 sequence: CASSPRTPYGYTF. The CDR3, as DNA: TGTGCCAGCAGCCCAAGAACCCCCTATGGCTACACCTTC.

V usage is TRBV5-6 and J usage is TRBJ1-3; unclear D gene. The CDR3 is 13 amino acids. The V and J ends lost 4 bases and 3 bases respectively, with 8 bases between them. In germline, CDR1 is SGHDT, CDR2 YYEEEE. The CDR3 protein is CASSGGRGNTIYF. The CDR3 nucleotides read TGTGCCAGCAGCGGAGGTCGTGGAAACACCATATATTTT.

The CDR3 reads CASSHSQLQGNEQFF. The CDR3 region has the DNA TGTGCCAGCAGCCACTCCCAATTACAGGGAAATGAGCAGTTCTTC. The rearrangement uses TRBV7-9 and TRBJ2-1, with D maybe TRBD1 (6 bases). Trimming cost V 5 bases and J 7 bases, with 18 bases left between them. The CDR3 has 15 amino acids. Looked up from germline, CDR1 is SEHNR and CDR2 is FQNEAQ (reference sequence).

CDR3 sequence: CASNLGGSGNTIYF. The DNA for the CDR3 is TGTGCCAGCAACTTGGGGGGCTCTGGAAACACCATATATTTT. The rearrangement links TRBV28 to TRBJ1-3; D may be TRBD1 (5 bases). The V gene lost 7 bases and the J gene lost 0 bases, with 10 bases spanning the gap. This CDR3 has 14 amino acids. CDR1 is MDHEN, CDR2 SYDVKM, per germline.

The chain employs TRBV2 and TRBJ1-3, with D maybe TRBD1 (5 bases). V lost 6 bases and J 2 bases, leaving 14 bases between the germline ends. Germline V lookup: CDR1 SNHLY, CDR2 FYNNEI. CDR3 length: 15 residues. The CDR3: CASRVDVGPGNTIYF. The CDR3 nucleotides read TGTGCCAGCAGAGTAGATGTGGGACCTGGAAACACCATATATTTT.

The chain combines TRBV4-1 with TRBJ1-1; the D is unclear. The CDR3 covers 14 residues. The germline V gene has CDR1 MGHRA and CDR2 YSYEKL. V dropped 0 bases and J dropped 4 bases, with 9 bases sitting between them. The CDR3 sequence is CASSQDGGITEAFF. The CDR3 DNA follows: TGCGCCAGCAGCCAAGATGGAGGAATCACTGAAGCTTTCTTT.